Here is one T cell receptor beta chain with its context. Its antigen is currently unknown. The timepoints at which blood was sampled were baseline, cycle 4 day 1, and cycle 7 day 1. The data were taken from a study of OX40 agonist ivuxolimab in advanced cancers. The wider study: Ivuxolimab, an antibody that agonizes OX40 (CD134), was administered to the patients. Study results and caveats: Fewer expanded clones were found on average in CD4+ than in CD8+ T cells.

The data were produced by immunoSEQ multiplex PCR, yet TCRdb's version contains in-frame clones alone and is incomplete. The data hold around 70,000 clones, with around 88% observed a single time. The CDR3 is 15 residues long. Germline V gene sequence: CDR1 LGHNA, CDR2 YNFKEQ. V was trimmed by 0 bases and J by 2 bases, leaving 10 bases between them. The chain links TRBV4-2 to TRBJ1-1, with unresolved D. Sequencing used CD4+ or CD8+ T cells sorted from blood, obtained in a trial of the OX40 agonist ivuxolimab. This sequence originates from an adult with an advanced solid tumor such as melanoma, head and neck, liver or kidney cancer. The CDR3 DNA sequence: TGTGCCAGCAGCCAAGAGATGCGGGGAAACACTGAAGCTTTCTTT. Amino acids: CASSQEMRGNTEAFF.